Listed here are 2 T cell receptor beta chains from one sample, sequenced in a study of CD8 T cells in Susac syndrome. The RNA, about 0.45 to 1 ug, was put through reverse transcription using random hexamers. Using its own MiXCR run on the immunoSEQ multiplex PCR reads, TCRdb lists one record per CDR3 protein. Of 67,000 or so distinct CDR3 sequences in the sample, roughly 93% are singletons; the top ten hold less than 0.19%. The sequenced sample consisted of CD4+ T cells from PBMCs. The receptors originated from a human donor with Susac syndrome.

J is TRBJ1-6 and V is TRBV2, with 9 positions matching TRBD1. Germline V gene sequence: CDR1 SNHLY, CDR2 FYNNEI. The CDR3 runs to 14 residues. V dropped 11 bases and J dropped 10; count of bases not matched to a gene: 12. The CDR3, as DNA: TGTGCCGGGGGTACACAGGGGGCTGTATCACCCCTCCACTTT. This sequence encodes CAGGTQGAVSPLHF.

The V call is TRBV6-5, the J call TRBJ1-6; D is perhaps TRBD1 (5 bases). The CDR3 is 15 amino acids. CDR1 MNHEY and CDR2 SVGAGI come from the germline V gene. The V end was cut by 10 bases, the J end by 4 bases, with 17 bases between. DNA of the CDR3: TGTGCCACAAGGGGTGGGCGGCGTTATAATTCACCCCTCCACTTT. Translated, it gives CATRGGRRYNSPLHF.